This T cell receptor beta chain was identified in a study of T-cell reconstitution after alpha-beta-depleted transplantation in children. Germline V gene sequence: CDR1 SNHLY, CDR2 FYNNEI. The V end lost 6 bases, the J end lost 0 bases, and 9 bases lay between the germline ends. The CDR3 is 14 residues long. For TCRbeta, the library was prepared with unique molecular identifiers. MiXCR was run by TCRdb on the PCR reads, yielding one entry per CDR3 protein. The table has a few hundred thousand distinct CDR3 sequences, 10% to 15% seen once. Study-wide points: Among T cells one year after transplant, newly produced cells accounted for most counts and diversity. Reports say that about two months after transplant, the alpha-beta T cells came out of several hundred graft clones that had expanded.

At least ten counts were recorded for this clonotype. Its antigen is still unknown. The sample here was PBMCs, mostly from graft donor cells, taken 360 days after TCRalphabeta/CD19-depleted stem cell transplant. This receptor was taken from a male patient aged 10 to 17 who had a stem cell transplant for acute myeloid leukemia, so the T cells may come from the graft donor. The chain uses TRBV2 and TRBJ2-4; D unresolved. The CDR3 sequence is CASSVQLAKNIQYF. As DNA, the CDR3 is TGTGCCAGCAGCGTACAGCTAGCCAAAAACATTCAGTACTTC. The full variable domain, its missing parts supplied by reference TRBV2 and TRBJ2-4, is EPEVTQTPSHQVTQMGQEVILRCVPISNHLYFYWYRQILGQKVEFLVSFYNNEISEKSEIFDDQFSVERPDGSNFTLKIRSTKLEDSAMYFCASSVQLAKNIQYFGAGTRLSVL.